The 18 T cell receptor beta chains in this list originate from one sample, sequenced in a study of T-cell memory formation after mild COVID-19. TCRdb called the 5' RACE reads again in MiXCR, with one record for every CDR3 protein. The sample has approximately 260,000 distinct CDR3 sequences, 15% to 20% seen once. The sample comprised PBMCs or a T cell subset sorted from them (not recorded which). These receptors were taken from a man aged 18 to 29 who had mild COVID-19 (a few samples of this study predate the infection). Cell type and time point are not known.

This clonotype was observed at least ten times. The V call is TRBV11-2, the J call TRBJ2-5; 11 bases map to TRBD2. CDR1 SGHAT and CDR2 FQNNGV come from the germline V gene. V dropped 6 bases and J dropped 4; count of bases not matched to a gene: 7. The CDR3 has 15 residues. Here the CDR3 reads CASRHSGGAAETQYF. DNA for the CDR3: TGTGCCAGCAGACATAGCGGGGGGGCTGCAGAGACCCAGTACTTC.

This clonotype has just a few counts. V is TRBV6-6 and J is TRBJ1-2, with 8 nucleotides matching TRBD1. This CDR3 is 14 amino acids long. Trimming cost V 7 bases and J 5 bases; bases outside gene matches: 9. CDR1 and CDR2 from the germline V gene are MNHNY and SVGAGI (reference sequence). In nucleotides, the CDR3 is TGTGCCAGCATCGGTCAGGGGGCTTGGTATGGCTACACCTTC. Its translation: CASIGQGAWYGYTF.

This clonotype was observed at least ten times. The chain uses TRBV4-3 and TRBJ1-6, with a tentative D call TRBD1 (5 bases). Trimming left V 6 bases short and J 6 bases short, with 18 bases between. CDR1 is LGHNA and CDR2 is YSLEER in the germline V gene. CDR3 length equals 16 residues. The CDR3, as DNA: TGCGCCAGCAGAAAGGTCGAGGGGCTACCTAATTCACCCCTCCACTTT. Translation gives CASRKVEGLPNSPLHF.

This rearrangement joins TRBV29-1 to TRBJ1-2; 9 nucleotides align to TRBD1. Germline trimming cut 5 bases from V and 2 bases from J; bases unmatched to any gene: 6. Germline assignment: CDR1 SQVTM and CDR2 ANQGSEA. CDR3 length: 14 residues. CDR3 amino acids: CSVTGQGMNYGYTF. The CDR3 coding sequence is TGCAGCGTTACCGGACAGGGGATGAACTATGGCTACACCTTC.

About this clonotype: One end of the junction varies from germline; a read error may be responsible. The chain carries TRBV28 and TRBJ2-3; the match to TRBD1 covers 12 bases. The CDR3 is made up of 14 amino acids. CDR1 is MDHEN and CDR2 is SYDVKM in the germline V gene. The CDR3 spells CASGGQGAIDTKYF. The DNA for the CDR3 is TGTGCCAGCGGGGGACAGGGGGCTATAGATACGAAGTATTTT.

Only a few counts were recorded for this clonotype. This chain links TRBV5-1 with TRBJ1-4; TRBD1 might be the D (5 bases). This CDR3 spans 15 amino acids. The V and J ends lost 4 bases and 4 bases respectively, with 14 bases between them. CDR1 and CDR2 (germline): SGHRS, YFSETQ. CDR3 residues: CASSRGTDYNEKLFF. In DNA, the CDR3 is TGCGCCAGCAGCAGAGGGACGGACTATAATGAAAAACTGTTTTTT.

The gene calls are TRBV7-6 and TRBJ1-2; D is unclear. The CDR3 is 14 amino acids. Germline CDR1 reads SGHVS; CDR2 reads FNYEAQ. Trimming removed 5 bases at V and 0 bases at J, with 10 bases between. CDR3: CASSPVRTNYGYTF. The CDR3 DNA reads as TGTGCCAGCAGCCCGGTGAGGACTAACTATGGCTACACCTTC. The variable domain in full, with the rest retrieved from reference TRBV7-6 and TRBJ1-2, is GAGVSQSPRYKVTKRGQDVALRCDPISGHVSLYWYRQALGQGPEFLTYFNYEAQQDKSGLPNDRFSAERPEGSISTLTIQRTEQRDSAMYRCASSPVRTNYGYTFGSGTRLTVV.

V gene TRBV4-3 combines with J gene TRBJ2-1; possible D gene TRBD2, 5 bases. CDR1 LGHNA and CDR2 YSLEER come from the germline V gene. The CDR3 is 13 residues long. With 3 bases removed from V and 9 bases from J, the gap between germline ends came to 12 bases. The DNA of the CDR3 is TGCGCCAGCAGCCACCGGCCGGGGTTTGAGCAGTTCTTC. It codes for CASSHRPGFEQFF.

This clonotype was observed a few times. V usage is TRBV2 and J usage is TRBJ2-2; D tentatively fits TRBD1 or TRBD2 (5 bases each). The CDR3 spans 17 residues. V was pared by 7 bases and J by 1 base, with 19 bases between. Germline CDR1 and CDR2: SNHLY and FYNNEI. The CDR3 DNA reads TGTGCCAGCAAAAGTTTGGGGGTCACAAAGAACACCGGGGAGCTGTTTTTT. Translation: CASKSLGVTKNTGELFF.

The chain uses TRBV20-1 and TRBJ1-5; 9 nucleotides match TRBD1. V shed 7 bases, J shed 4 bases, and the junction held 11 bases outside the gene matches. This CDR3 has 15 amino acids. Germline V gives CDR1 DFQATT, CDR2 SNEGSKA (reference sequence). CDR3: CSVAPGTGWNQPQHF. The DNA for the CDR3 is TGCAGTGTCGCACCGGGGACAGGGTGGAATCAGCCCCAGCATTTT.

This sequence joins TRBV18 and TRBJ1-4; D gene uncertain. The CDR3 consists of 13 residues. The V gene's germline CDR1 is KGHSH and CDR2 LQKENI. V was trimmed by 2 bases and J by 8 bases, leaving 9 bases between them. The CDR3 nucleotides are TGTGCCAGCTCACCAGTGGGTAGCGAAAAACTGTTTTTT. The encoded protein is CASSPVGSEKLFF. Complete variable domain (other parts from reference TRBV18 and TRBJ1-4): NAGVMQNPRHLVRRRGQEARLRCSPMKGHSHVYWYRQLPEEGLKFMVYLQKENIIDESGMPKERFSAEFPKEGPSILRIQQVVRGDSAAYFCASSPVGSEKLFFGSGTQLSVL.

V is TRBV29-1 and J is TRBJ1-1; tentative D call: TRBD1 (5 bases). CDR1 SQVTM and CDR2 ANQGSEA come from the germline V gene. Trimming cost V 6 bases and J 2 bases, with 16 bases left between them. This CDR3 region has 14 residues. CDR3 amino acids: CSVCKDNSNTEAFF. The CDR3 bases are TGCAGCGTCTGTAAGGACAATTCAAACACTGAAGCTTTCTTT.

The genes are TRBV4-3 and TRBJ1-4, with D unresolved. Germline lookup yields CDR1 LGHNA and CDR2 YSLEER. V lost 0 bases and J lost 0, with 5 bases in between. The CDR3 runs 15 residues. CDR3 nucleotides: TGCGCCAGCAGCCAAGAAGCAGCAACTAATGAAAAACTGTTTTTT. Its protein is CASSQEAATNEKLFF.

The V and J genes are TRBV20-1 and TRBJ2-7; 8 nucleotides line up with TRBD1. Germline V gives CDR1 DFQATT, CDR2 SNEGSKA (reference sequence). The V segment lost 2 bases and the J segment 5 bases; nucleotides outside the gene matches: 5. This CDR3 has 13 residues. The CDR3 here is CSARLQGADEQYF. Written as DNA, the CDR3 is TGCAGTGCTAGATTGCAGGGGGCTGACGAGCAGTACTTC.

This clonotype came up a few times. The V gene is TRBV7-9, the J gene TRBJ1-2; TRBD1 aligns across 9 bases. Unmatched junction bases numbered 10, after V lost 5 bases and J lost 6 bases. The CDR3 has 15 residues. Germline CDR1 SEHNR, CDR2 FQNEAQ (reference sequence). Here the CDR3 DNA reads TGTGCCAGCAGCCCGGGACAGGGAATGAGACATGGCTACACCTTC. Amino acids: CASSPGQGMRHGYTF.

This clonotype appeared a few times. The gene calls are TRBV20-1 and TRBJ2-1, with D unresolved. CDR3 size: 12 residues. Between the trimmed V and J ends, which lost 0 bases and 10 bases, there was a span of 10 bases. CDR1 and CDR2 (germline): DFQATT, SNEGSKA (reference sequence). The CDR3 bases are TGCAGTGCTAGAGATCACGGACGGGAGCAGTTCTTC. Its protein is CSARDHGREQFF.

The chain combines TRBV28 with TRBJ2-2, with 8 bases identical to TRBD1. The germline CDR1 and CDR2 sequences are MDHEN and SYDVKM. V lost 6 bases and J lost 5; bases outside the gene matches: 8. This CDR3 is built from 15 residues. CDR3 in DNA: TGTGCCAGCAGATACGGGACAGGAAAAACCGGGGAGCTGTTTTTT. It codes for CASRYGTGKTGELFF.

The chain combines TRBV28 with TRBJ1-5; D call uncertain. V was trimmed by 3 bases and J by 3 bases, leaving 9 bases between them. This CDR3 comprises 14 residues. Germline V lookup: CDR1 MDHEN, CDR2 SYDVKM. This CDR3 is CASSFERLNQPQHF. The CDR3 DNA follows: TGTGCCAGCAGTTTTGAGCGGCTCAATCAGCCCCAGCATTTT. The variable domain in full, with the rest retrieved from reference TRBV28 and TRBJ1-5, is DVKVTQSSRYLVKRTGEKVFLECVQDMDHENMFWYRQDPGLGLRLIYFSYDVKMKEKGDIPEGYSVSREKKERFSLILESASTNQTSMYLCASSFERLNQPQHFGDGTRLSIL.